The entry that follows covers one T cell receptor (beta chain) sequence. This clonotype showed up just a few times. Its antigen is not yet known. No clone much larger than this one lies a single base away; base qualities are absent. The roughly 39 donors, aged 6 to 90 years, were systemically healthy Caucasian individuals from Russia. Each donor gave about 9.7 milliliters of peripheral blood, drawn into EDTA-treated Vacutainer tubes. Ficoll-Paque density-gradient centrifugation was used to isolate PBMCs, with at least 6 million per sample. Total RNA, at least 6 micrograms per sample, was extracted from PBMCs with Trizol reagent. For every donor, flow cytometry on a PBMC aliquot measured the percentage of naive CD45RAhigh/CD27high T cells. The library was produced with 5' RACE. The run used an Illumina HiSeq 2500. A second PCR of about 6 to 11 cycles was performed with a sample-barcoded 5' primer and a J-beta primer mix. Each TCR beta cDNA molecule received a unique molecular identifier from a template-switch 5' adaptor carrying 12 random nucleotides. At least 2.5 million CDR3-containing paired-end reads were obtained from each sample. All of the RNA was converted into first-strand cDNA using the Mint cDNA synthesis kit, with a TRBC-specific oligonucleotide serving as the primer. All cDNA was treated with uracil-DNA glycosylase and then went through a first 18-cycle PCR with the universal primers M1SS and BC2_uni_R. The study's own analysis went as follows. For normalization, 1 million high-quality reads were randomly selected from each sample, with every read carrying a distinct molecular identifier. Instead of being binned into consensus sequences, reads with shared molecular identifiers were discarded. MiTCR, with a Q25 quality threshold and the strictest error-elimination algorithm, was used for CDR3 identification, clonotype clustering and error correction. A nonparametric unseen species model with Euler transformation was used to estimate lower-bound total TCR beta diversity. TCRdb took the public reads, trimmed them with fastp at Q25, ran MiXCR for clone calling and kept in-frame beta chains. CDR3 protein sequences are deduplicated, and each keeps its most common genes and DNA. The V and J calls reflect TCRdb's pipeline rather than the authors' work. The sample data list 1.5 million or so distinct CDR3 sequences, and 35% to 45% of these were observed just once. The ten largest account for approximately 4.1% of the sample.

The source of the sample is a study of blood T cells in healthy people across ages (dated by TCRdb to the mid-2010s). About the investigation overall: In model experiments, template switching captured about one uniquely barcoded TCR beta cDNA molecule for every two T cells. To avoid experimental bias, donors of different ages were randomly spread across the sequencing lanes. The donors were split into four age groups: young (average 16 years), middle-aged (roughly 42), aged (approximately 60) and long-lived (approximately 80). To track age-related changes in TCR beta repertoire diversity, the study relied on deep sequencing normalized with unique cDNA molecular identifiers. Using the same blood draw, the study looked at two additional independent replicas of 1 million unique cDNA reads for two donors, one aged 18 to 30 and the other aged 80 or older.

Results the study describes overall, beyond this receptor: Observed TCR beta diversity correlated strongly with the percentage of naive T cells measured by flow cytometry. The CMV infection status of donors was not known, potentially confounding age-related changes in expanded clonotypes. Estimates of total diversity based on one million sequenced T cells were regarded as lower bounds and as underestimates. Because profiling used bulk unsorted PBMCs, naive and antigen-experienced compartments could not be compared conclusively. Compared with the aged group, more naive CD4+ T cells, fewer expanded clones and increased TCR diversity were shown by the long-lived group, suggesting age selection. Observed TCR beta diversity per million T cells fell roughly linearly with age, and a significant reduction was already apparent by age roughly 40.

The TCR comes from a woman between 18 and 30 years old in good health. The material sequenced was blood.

The CDR3: CASNAGLAGSTDTQYF. DNA sequence: TGTGCCAGCAATGCTGGACTAGCGGGCAGCACAGATACGCAGTATTTT. The chain couples TRBV6-2 or TRBV6-3 to TRBJ2-3; 11 middle bases align to TRBD2. V and J are trimmed by 7 bases and 0 bases, and the gene matches miss 6 bases of the junction. Reading from cysteine to phenylalanine, the CDR3 counts 16 amino acids. Only the CDR3 part of the read is kept: 48 bases, read in frame from the first base. CDR1 and CDR2, per the germline V gene, are MNHEY and SVGEGT.